This T cell receptor beta chain was obtained from a study of T cell responses to AZD1222 COVID-19 vaccine (dated by TCRdb to the early 2020s). For context, the study as a whole: TCR sequencing was performed for about 240 trial participants, of whom around 200 were given two doses of AZD1222 and about 25 were given two doses of MenACWY control vaccine. Trial participants were enrolled by age into 18-55, 56-69 and 70-plus year subgroups, with roughly 150, 30 and 60 TCR-sequenced participants respectively.

The investigation overall reported the following: In the small 56-69-year group, the increase in depth fell short of significance, most likely because of low power. Because no day 14 peak-response samples were available, the repertoires could be characterized only after the peak T cell response. Participants were mostly white British, with more females than males. The authors suggested clonal diversity may have been underestimated. The vaccine-associated CD4 TCRs covered the entire spike protein, and the dominant responses fell in regions 160-218 and 743-854. Spike-specific TCR breadth and depth rose significantly after two AZD1222 doses compared with day 0 and with MenACWY recipients. Reportedly, close to half of the unique spike-specific TCRs recognized epitopes lying outside the regions that are mutated in the B.1.351 and B.1.1.7 variants. Conclusions about previously exposed vaccinees were limited because only five to seven AZD1222 recipients were SARS-CoV-2 seropositive at baseline.

The time point label for this specimen denotes: baseline before first vaccination. Sample treatment or condition, as interpreted from the label and publication: meningococcal conjugate vaccine given as trial control. Samples from vaccinated people were obtained from the UK trials COV001 and COV002, which included a single-blind randomized controlled phase 2/3 trial of AZD1222 (ChAdOx1 nCoV-19) in healthy adults. For TCRbeta chain sequencing, PBMC samples from trial participants were taken at day 0 and at day 28 after the second dose. The V and J ends are trimmed by 5 bases and 8 bases, leaving 15 bases between them. The CDR3 runs 13 residues from the cysteine to the phenylalanine. Left in the record is the CDR3 DNA by itself, 39 bases read in frame from the first base. From the germline V gene, CDR1 is LGHNT and CDR2 is FRNRAP. On this clone: Its recognized antigen is unknown. No base-level quality is on record; no much larger clone is a single base apart.

The CDR3 regions of human TCRbeta chains were analyzed by immunosequencing. The authors' analysis ran thus. TCRs in the repertoires were compared against a reference library of SARS-CoV-2-specific TCRs that had been generated with the MIRA antigen-specificity platform. Breadth was defined as the fraction of unique TCRs that were SARS-CoV-2-associated. Depth was defined as the fraction of total T cells that were SARS-CoV-2-associated. Using the MIRA data, every spike-specific TCR was mapped to the spike region that the TCR reacted to and assigned to either a CD4 or a CD8 class. Log10-transformed breadth and depth values were compared by one-way ANOVA with Sidak's multiple comparisons tests. TCRdb provides this immuneACCESS table in a form limited to in-frame rearrangements. Some clones are lacking; in checked studies, under half of them reflect an unresolved V gene, and why the rest are absent is not known. That table supplies the V and J calls and clone size; D and trimming were determined from the DNA. The sample data list around 78,000 clones, and about nine tenths of these were observed just once. The ten largest clones represent less than 5.5% of the sample.

The receptor was isolated from an adult in good health. Specimen: peripheral blood, collected on day 0 of MenACWY control vaccination. The V and J segments used are TRBV12-5 and TRBJ1-1; TRBD1 is possibly the D segment (6 matching bases). The sequenced DNA is TGTGCTAGTGGTCCCAGAGGGGGGGGCGAAGCTTTCTTT. Its translation reads: CASGPRGGGEAFF.